The 4 T cell receptor beta chains below all came from one sample that was sequenced in a study of blood T cells in healthy people across ages. With a J-beta primer mix and a sample-barcoded 5' primer, a second PCR ran about 7 to 12 cycles. MiXCR, run by TCRdb on the 5' RACE reads, gives a single entry per CDR3 protein. The table has approximately 1.5 million distinct CDR3 sequences, around 36% seen once. The sequenced sample was blood. The source of these receptors is a young woman in good health.

This clonotype has a handful of counts. This chain joins TRBV2 and TRBJ1-2, with a weak D call TRBD1 (5 bases). V was shortened by 3 bases and J by 4 bases, with 9 bases between the two germline ends. The CDR3 runs to 13 residues. Germline V lookup: CDR1 SNHLY, CDR2 FYNNEI. The CDR3 sequence: CASSEGLTYGYTF. CDR3 DNA: TGTGCCAGCAGTGAGGGACTTACCTATGGCTACACCTTC.

This clonotype was seen a few times. The genes are TRBV4-1 and TRBJ2-1; possible D gene TRBD2, 6 bases. V gave up 0 bases and J gave up 7 bases, with 19 bases separating them. Germline V gene lookup returns CDR1 MGHRA and CDR2 YSYEKL. The CDR3 runs to 17 residues. CDR3 loop: CASSQETSGGVENEQFF. In DNA form, the CDR3 reads TGCGCCAGCAGCCAAGAGACGTCCGGCGGGGTGGAGAATGAGCAGTTCTTC.

The V call is TRBV3-1, the J call TRBJ2-1, with a tentative D call TRBD2 (5 bases). In germline, CDR1 is LGHDT, CDR2 YNNKEL (reference sequence). V shed 4 bases and J shed 6 bases, with 13 bases lying between them. CDR3 length: 14 amino acids. The CDR3 DNA is TGTGCCAGCAGCCCAGAGGGTGCTCGCAATGAGCAGTTCTTC. Translating it yields CASSPEGARNEQFF.

This rearrangement joins TRBV20-1 to TRBJ2-7, with 12 nucleotides matching TRBD2. The germline gives CDR1 DFQATT, CDR2 SNEGSKA (reference sequence). After removal of 1 base from V and 4 bases from J, the junction contained 8 bases not matched to a gene. This CDR3 is built from 16 residues. CDR3 sequence: CSARGTLAGGPYEQYF. CDR3 nucleotides: TGCAGTGCTAGAGGGACGCTAGCGGGGGGGCCTTACGAGCAGTACTTC.